Below are 22 T cell receptor beta chains sequenced from a single sample in a study of cytomegalovirus exposure and HLA in healthy donors. This PCR relied on a set of 60 Vbeta primers and 13 Jbeta primers. Sequencing was performed with immunoSEQ multiplex PCR; in TCRdb, only in-frame clones are kept and a portion is missing. This table has some 180,000 clones, around 78% appearing once. The source material was PBMCs. These receptors were taken from a woman aged 25 to 39 in good health and CMV-seropositive.

The chain uses TRBV30 and TRBJ2-3; 7 bases align to TRBD2. Germline trimming cut 3 bases from V and 1 base from J; bases unmatched to any gene: 4. CDR1 is GTSNPN and CDR2 is SVGIG in the germline V gene (reference sequence). This CDR3 has 14 residues. The CDR3 loop is CAWRALAGTDTQYF. For the CDR3, the DNA is TGTGCCTGGAGGGCCCTAGCGGGCACAGATACGCAGTATTTT.

This chain connects TRBV28 to TRBJ2-3; D is unresolved. Germline values: CDR1 MDHEN, CDR2 SYDVKM. V dropped 6 bases and J dropped 3 bases, with 13 bases sitting between them. The CDR3 runs 14 residues. CDR3 sequence: CASSLQTVTDTQYF. The CDR3 nucleotides read TGTGCCAGCAGCCTCCAGACTGTAACAGATACGCAGTATTTT.

This clone was observed a handful of times. V is TRBV9 and J is TRBJ2-2; D gene uncertain. Trimming took off 0 bases at V and 8 bases at J, with 5 bases between the two ends. CDR3 length equals 12 residues. Germline V gene sequence: CDR1 SGDLS, CDR2 YYNGEE. The CDR3 DNA reads TGTGCCAGCAGCGTAGAACTAGGGGAGCTGTTTTTT. Amino acid sequence: CASSVELGELFF.

J is TRBJ2-1 and V is TRBV6-5, with 7 bases that match TRBD1. The germline gives CDR1 MNHEY, CDR2 SVGAGI. This CDR3 comprises 10 residues. Losses at the gene ends were 5 bases for V and 12 bases for J; bases not matched to a gene: 1. CDR3 nucleotide sequence: TGTGCCAGCAGTCACAGGGGGCAGTTCTTC. This sequence encodes CASSHRGQFF.

In regard to this clone: This sample also contains other DNA sequences that code for the same CDR3. The J gene is TRBJ2-3, the V gene TRBV7-9; D is unclear. Trimming stripped 5 bases from V and 5 bases from J, with 8 bases between. CDR1 and CDR2 (germline): SEHNR, FQNEAQ (reference sequence). This CDR3 is 12 amino acids long. This CDR3 is CASSPTGDTQYF. The CDR3 bases are TGTGCCAGCAGCCCCACGGGAGATACGCAGTATTTT.

The chain carries TRBV28 and TRBJ1-6; no clear D. The CDR3 is 14 residues long. Germline CDR1 reads MDHEN; CDR2 reads SYDVKM. Trimming left V 4 bases short and J 9 bases short, with 13 bases between. CDR3 sequence (DNA): TGTGCCAGCAGTTCCCGGTTTTCCGGTTCACCCCTCCACTTT. Residues: CASSSRFSGSPLHF.

The gene calls are TRBV11-2 and TRBJ2-5; TRBD2 is a possible D gene (6 bases). CDR1 and CDR2 (germline): SGHAT, FQNNGV. The CDR3 totals 15 residues. V gave up 2 bases and J gave up 0 bases, with 10 bases separating them. CDR3 nucleotides: TGTGCCAGCAGCTTAATCGGGAGCCACCAAGAGACCCAGTACTTC. Its protein is CASSLIGSHQETQYF.

In this sample, this clone is medium-sized. The gene calls are TRBV5-8 and TRBJ2-2, with D uncertain. With 2 bases removed from V and 6 bases from J, the gap between germline ends came to 8 bases. CDR3 length equals 13 residues. The germline V gene has CDR1 SGHTS and CDR2 YDEGEE. CDR3 sequence: CASSLSTSGELFF. Written as DNA, the CDR3 is TGTGCCAGCAGCTTATCTACGTCCGGGGAGCTGTTTTTT.

The chain couples TRBV21-1 to TRBJ2-5; the DNA was not compared with TRBD2, the D call given in the table. TRBJ2-7 matches the DNA end more closely, so the J call is doubtful. TRBV21-1 is labeled a pseudogene. The CDR3 has 19 residues. CDR3 region: CASSKEGQTSGRVSYEQYF. The CDR3 DNA follows: TGTGCCAGCAGCAAAGAAGGGCAAACTAGCGGGAGAGTTTCCTACGAGCAGTACTTC.

The rearrangement links TRBV5-5 to TRBJ1-1; the D is unclear. V was shortened by 4 bases and J by 0 bases, with 10 bases between the two germline ends. This CDR3 comprises 14 residues. Germline V CDR1 and CDR2: SGHKS, YYEKEE (reference sequence). Written as DNA, the CDR3 is TGTGCCAGCAGCACGAACTTAATGAACACTGAAGCTTTCTTT. Amino acids: CASSTNLMNTEAFF.

The chain joins TRBV7-2 to TRBJ2-1; 14 bases are shared with TRBD2. The trim removed 2 bases at V and 7 bases at J, leaving 1 base unmatched. Germline CDR1 is SGHTA and CDR2 is FQGNSA. This CDR3 region has 15 residues. The CDR3 loop reads CASSLWTSGRNEQFF. The CDR3 region has the DNA TGTGCCAGCAGCTTATGGACTAGCGGGAGGAATGAGCAGTTCTTC.

This rearrangement joins TRBV4-1 to TRBJ2-5; 7 nucleotides match TRBD2. This CDR3 comprises 14 residues. V lost 3 bases to trimming and J lost 4 bases; unmatched junction nucleotides: 5. Germline-derived CDR1 and CDR2 are MGHRA and YSYEKL. CDR3 nucleotides: TGCGCCAGCAGCCAGCGGGGGATGCGAGAGACCCAGTACTTC. The encoded protein is CASSQRGMRETQYF.

In its sample, this clone was seen once. This chain links TRBV4-1 with TRBJ2-7; TRBD2 might be the D (5 bases). Per germline, CDR1 MGHRA and CDR2 YSYEKL. This CDR3 is 17 amino acids long. V lost 0 bases and J lost 3, with 18 bases in between. CDR3 DNA: TGCGCCAGCAGCCAAGAAGGAGGTGACCTACCCTACTACGAGCAGTACTTC. Amino acid sequence: CASSQEGGDLPYYEQYF.

This clone was counted a single time. V and J are TRBV6-6 and TRBJ1-1; 7 bases align to TRBD1. CDR3 size: 14 residues. V lost 3 bases and J lost 9; bases outside the gene matches: 10. Germline-derived CDR1 and CDR2 are MNHNY and SVGAGI (reference sequence). CDR3: CASSYDRDVIQAFF. The CDR3 DNA is TGTGCCAGCAGTTATGACAGGGATGTGATTCAAGCTTTCTTT.

The chain is built from TRBV6-6 and TRBJ2-7; 9 bases align to TRBD1. This CDR3 comprises 15 residues. With V trimmed by 0 bases and J by 5 bases, 5 bases remained unmatched. Looked up from germline, CDR1 is MNHNY and CDR2 is SVGAGI (reference sequence). The CDR3 region is CASSYSRDRGDEQYF. The CDR3 bases are TGTGCCAGCAGTTACTCGAGAGACAGGGGGGACGAGCAGTACTTC.

The chain is built from TRBV11-1 and TRBJ2-7; D perhaps matches TRBD1 (5 bases). The ends were cut back, 1 base at V and 1 base at J, with 5 bases in the middle. This CDR3 is 13 amino acids long. The germline CDR1 and CDR2 sequences are SGHAT and FQDESV (reference sequence). The CDR3 reads CASSLGQSYEQYF. In DNA, the CDR3 is TGTGCCAGCAGCTTAGGACAGTCCTACGAGCAGTACTTC.

The rearrangement joins TRBV15 to TRBJ1-4; D is ambiguous. Trimming shortened V by 0 bases and J by 0 bases, and 8 bases separated the two germline ends. The germline gives CDR1 LNHNV, CDR2 YYDKDF (reference sequence). The CDR3 is made up of 16 amino acids. The CDR3 DNA is TGTGCCACCAGCAGAGATAGTGGAGCAACTAATGAAAAACTGTTTTTT. It yields the protein CATSRDSGATNEKLFF.

This clone showed up just once. DNA of the CDR3: TGCAGCGTCGTACCGGGACAGGGATACACTGAAGCTTTCTTT. Protein sequence: CSVVPGQGYTEAFF. The chain recombines TRBV29-1 with TRBJ1-1, with TRBD1 identical over 9 bases. Trimming removed 6 bases from V and 3 bases from J; junction bases left unmatched: 8. The CDR3 length is 14 residues. Germline loops: CDR1 SQVTM, CDR2 ANQGSEA.

The CDR3 sequence is CAWEPLTKRNTEAFF. CDR3 DNA sequence: TGTGCCTGGGAGCCCTTAACTAAGAGGAACACTGAAGCTTTCTTT. J is TRBJ1-1 and V is TRBV30; D gene unclear. Looked up from germline, CDR1 is GTSNPN and CDR2 is SVGIG (reference sequence). Trimming took 5 bases from V and 1 from J, leaving 17 bases between them. This CDR3 is built from 15 residues.

This chain links TRBV6-6 with TRBJ2-1, with TRBD2 as a possible D gene (5 bases). Germline CDR1 MNHNY, CDR2 SVGAGI (reference sequence). The CDR3 totals 16 residues. Trimming shortened V by 6 bases and J by 1 base, and 16 bases separated the two germline ends. The CDR3 DNA follows: TGTGCCAGCAGGGGCGGGTCACCCGATTCCTACAATGAGCAGTTCTTC. Protein sequence: CASRGGSPDSYNEQFF.

V is TRBV19 and J is TRBJ1-5; D unresolved. The CDR3 extends over 14 amino acids. Germline loops: CDR1 LNHDA, CDR2 SQIVND (reference sequence). V lost 5 bases and J lost 5, with 13 bases in between. Written as DNA, the CDR3 is TGTGCCAGTAGTTACAGATTACTCGATCAGCCCCAGCATTTT. Protein product: CASSYRLLDQPQHF. The variable domain in full, completed from reference TRBV19 and TRBJ1-5, reads DGGITQSPKYLFRKEGQNVTLSCEQNLNHDAMYWYRQDPGQGLRLIYYSQIVNDFQKGDIAEGYSVSREKKESFPLTVTSAQKNPTAFYLCASSYRLLDQPQHFGDGTRLSIL.

The J gene is TRBJ2-7, the V gene TRBV6-5, with D perhaps TRBD1 (5 bases). The CDR3 length is 15 residues. Per germline, CDR1 MNHEY and CDR2 SVGAGI. With 2 bases removed from V and 3 bases from J, the gap between germline ends came to 14 bases. The CDR3 loop reads CASSYGYRTSYEQYF. In DNA form, the CDR3 reads TGTGCCAGCAGTTACGGTTACAGGACAAGCTACGAGCAGTACTTC.